This entry features one TCR beta chain sequence. CDR3 length: 16 residues. After removal of 5 bases from V and 7 bases from J, the junction contained 12 bases not matched to a gene. Germline CDR1 and CDR2: MNHNS and SASEGT. This entry comes from a study of T cells in Graves' hyperthyroidism and ophthalmopathy. Regions amplified from RNA transcripts were the TCR beta CDR3 regions. TCR CDR3 regions were first amplified by RT-PCR with HTBI primers. TCRdb called the multiplex PCR reads again in MiXCR, with one record for every CDR3 protein. In the table there are 300,000 to 500,000 distinct CDR3 sequences, around 15% of which are singletons.

This rearrangement joins TRBV6-1 to TRBJ2-1, with 9 nucleotides matching TRBD1. The clonotype comes from a man between 45 and 60 years old with Graves' ophthalmopathy. The specimen sequenced was blood. The DNA for the CDR3 is TGTGCCAGCAGTAGCCGGACAGGGGCTATGGGGAATGAGCAGTTCTTC. It is translated as CASSSRTGAMGNEQFF.